This entry describes one TCR beta chain. Libraries were prepared by immunoSEQ multiplex PCR; TCRdb keeps only in-frame clonotypes and omits some of them. The table records some 150,000 clones, roughly 95% of them present only once. These data come from a study of control samples from healthy donors and cancer patients. CDR1 and CDR2 (germline): SGHNT, YYREEE (reference sequence). The length of the CDR3 is 13 residues. Trimming left V 5 bases short and J 0 bases short, with 9 bases between. The specimen was blood. The chain recombines TRBV5-4 with TRBJ2-7; unclear D gene. The TCR sequence derives from a woman aged 25-40 years in good health. The CDR3 is CASREKSSYEQYF. The CDR3 bases are TGTGCCAGCAGGGAGAAAAGCTCCTACGAGCAGTACTTC.